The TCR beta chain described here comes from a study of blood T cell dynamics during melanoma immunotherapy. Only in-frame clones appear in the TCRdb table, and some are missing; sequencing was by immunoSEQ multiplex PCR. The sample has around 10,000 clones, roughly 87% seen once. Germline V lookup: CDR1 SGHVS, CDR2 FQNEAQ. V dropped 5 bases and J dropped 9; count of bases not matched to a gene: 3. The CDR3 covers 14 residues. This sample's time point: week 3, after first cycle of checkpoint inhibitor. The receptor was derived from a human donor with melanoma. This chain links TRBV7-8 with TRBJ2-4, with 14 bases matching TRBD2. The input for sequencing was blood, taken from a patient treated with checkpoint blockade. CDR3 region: CASSQGTSGSIQYF. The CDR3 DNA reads TGTGCCAGCAGCCAAGGGACTAGCGGGAGCATTCAGTACTTC.